This entry concerns a single TCR beta chain. Trimming removed 0 bases at V and 5 bases at J, with 6 bases between. CDR3 length: 13 residues. The germline gives CDR1 SGHRS, CDR2 YFSETQ. The data were taken from a study of blood T cell repertoires in COVID-19. Original handling: The authors estimated nucleated cell counts from reference gene primer amplification. Clones were sequenced by immunoSEQ multiplex PCR, and TCRdb holds only the in-frame ones, with some missing. The V and J calls and clone size come from that table; D and trimming were worked out from the DNA. Here the sample spans 40,000 to 50,000 clones, about 86% being singletons.

The sample consisted of peripheral blood. V gene TRBV5-1 combines with J gene TRBJ2-1; no reliable D call. The receptor comes from a man aged 40-49 years with active COVID-19. The CDR3 sequence: CASSLALDNEQFF. Written as DNA, the CDR3 is TGCGCCAGCAGCTTGGCCCTAGACAATGAGCAGTTCTTC.